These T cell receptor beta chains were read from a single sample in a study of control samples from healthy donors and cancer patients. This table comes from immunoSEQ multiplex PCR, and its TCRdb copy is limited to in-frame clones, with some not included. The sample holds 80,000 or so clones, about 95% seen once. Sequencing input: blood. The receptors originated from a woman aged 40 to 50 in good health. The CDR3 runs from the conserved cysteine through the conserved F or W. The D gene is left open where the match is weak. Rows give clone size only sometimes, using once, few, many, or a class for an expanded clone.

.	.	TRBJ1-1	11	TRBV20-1	CSARAATEAFF	TGCAGTGCTAGAGCGGCGACTGAAGCTTTCTTT
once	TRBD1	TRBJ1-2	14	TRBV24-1	CATASGTGGKGYTF	TGTGCCACGGCCTCCGGGACAGGGGGGAAAGGCTACACCTTC
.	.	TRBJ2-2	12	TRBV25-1	CASSLQTGELFF	TGTGCCAGCTCCCTTCAGACCGGGGAGCTGTTTTTT
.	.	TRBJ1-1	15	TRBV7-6	CASSLAGNFGTEAFF	TGTGCCAGCAGCTTAGCAGGGAACTTCGGCACTGAAGCTTTCTTT
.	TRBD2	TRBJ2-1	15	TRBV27	CASSLGTSGSREQFF	TGTGCCAGCAGCTTGGGGACTAGCGGGAGTCGGGAGCAGTTCTTC
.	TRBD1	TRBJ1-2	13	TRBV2	CASSEVRQGPITF	TGTGCCAGCAGTGAAGTCAGACAGGGCCCGATCACCTTC
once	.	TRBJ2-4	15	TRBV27	CASSLGNGAKNIQYF	TGTGCCAGCAGTTTAGGGAATGGAGCCAAAAACATTCAGTACTTC
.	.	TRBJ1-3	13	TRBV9	CASSVVPGNTIYF	TGTGCCAGCAGCGTAGTCCCTGGAAACACCATATATTTT
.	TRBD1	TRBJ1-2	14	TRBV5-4	CASSGGQAVYGYTF	TGTGCCAGCAGCGGGGGACAGGCGGTTTATGGCTACACCTTC
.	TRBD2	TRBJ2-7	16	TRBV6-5	CASSYSRPGLDYEQYF	TGTGCCAGCAGTTATTCAAGGCCGGGACTAGACTACGAGCAGTACTTC
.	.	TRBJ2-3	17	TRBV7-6	CASSLPPRGEGMDTQYF	TGTGCCAGCAGCTTACCTCCTAGGGGGGAGGGCATGGATACGCAGTATTTT
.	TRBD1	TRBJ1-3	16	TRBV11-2	CASSTGGRGSGNTIYF	TGTGCCAGCAGCACAGGGGGTAGAGGTTCTGGAAACACCATATATTTT
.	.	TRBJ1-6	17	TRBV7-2	CASTPGEADFFNSPLHF	TGTGCCAGCACCCCCGGGGAGGCCGACTTCTTTAATTCACCCCTCCACTTT
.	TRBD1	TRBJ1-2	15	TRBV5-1	CASSLAATGDYGYTF	TGCGCCAGCAGCTTGGCCGCGACAGGGGACTATGGCTACACCTTC
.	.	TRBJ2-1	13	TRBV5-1	CASSLEGETEQFF	TGCGCCAGCAGCTTGGAGGGGGAAACCGAGCAGTTCTTC
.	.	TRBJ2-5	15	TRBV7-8	CASSPRRSRVETQYF	TGTGCCAGCAGCCCCAGGCGTTCGCGGGTAGAGACCCAGTACTTC
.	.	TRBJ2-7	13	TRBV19	CASSSSGTYEQYF	TGTGCCAGTAGCTCCTCGGGGACCTACGAGCAGTACTTC
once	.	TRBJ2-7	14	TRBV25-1	CASSQRGDNYEQYF	TGTGCCAGCAGTCAACGGGGGGACAACTACGAGCAGTACTTC
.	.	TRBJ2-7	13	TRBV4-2	CASSQDANYEQYF	TGTGCCAGCAGCCAAGATGCTAACTACGAGCAGTACTTC
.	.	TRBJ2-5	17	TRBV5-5	CASSLRVVRGVRETQYF	TGTGCCAGCAGCTTGAGGGTCGTTCGAGGGGTGAGAGAGACCCAGTACTTC
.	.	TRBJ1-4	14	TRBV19	CATKVDQAYEKLFF	TGTGCCACTAAGGTGGACCAAGCATACGAAAAACTGTTTTTT
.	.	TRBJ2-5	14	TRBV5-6	CASSLAGPWGTQYF	TGTGCCAGCAGCTTGGCCGGGCCCTGGGGGACCCAGTACTTC
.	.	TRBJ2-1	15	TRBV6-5	CASTLTGSGGNEQFF	TGTGCCAGCACCCTCACAGGGTCTGGGGGCAATGAGCAGTTCTTC
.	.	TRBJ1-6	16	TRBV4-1	CASSSRESSYNSPLHF	TGCGCCAGCAGCTCTCGAGAGAGCTCCTATAATTCACCCCTCCACTTT
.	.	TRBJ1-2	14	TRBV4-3	CASSQGYGSYGYTF	TGCGCCAGCAGCCAAGGGTACGGATCCTATGGCTACACCTTC
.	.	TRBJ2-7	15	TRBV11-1	CASSFTMDSTYEQYF	TGTGCCAGCAGCTTCACCATGGACAGTACGTACGAGCAGTACTTC
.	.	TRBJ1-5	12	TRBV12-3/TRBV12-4	CASSTSNQPQHF	TGTGCCAGCAGCACGAGCAATCAGCCCCAGCATTTT
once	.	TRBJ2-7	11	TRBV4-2	CASSQGSEQYF	TGTGCCAGCAGCCAAGGCTCGGAGCAGTACTTC